The 26 T cell receptor beta chains in this list originate from one sample, sequenced in a study of blood T cell repertoires in COVID-19. This table comes from immunoSEQ multiplex PCR, and its TCRdb copy is limited to in-frame clones, with some not included. The sample has 53,000 or so clones; about 78% are singletons. Source material: peripheral blood. These receptors all stem from a man between 50 and 59 years old with active or convalescent COVID-19.

The V gene is TRBV2, the J gene TRBJ1-1; 7 nucleotides align to TRBD1. Germline V gene lookup returns CDR1 SNHLY and CDR2 FYNNEI. After removal of 1 base from V and 5 bases from J, the junction contained 7 bases not matched to a gene. The CDR3 loop spans 15 amino acids. CDR3 coding DNA: TGTGCCAGCAGTGAAGGAAACAGGGGTTTGACTGAAGCTTTCTTT. It encodes CASSEGNRGLTEAFF.

The chain combines TRBV19 with TRBJ1-1, with D unclear. The CDR3 runs 11 residues. Germline loops: CDR1 LNHDA, CDR2 SQIVND (reference sequence). V was cut by 8 bases and J by 1 base, with 5 bases left in between. CDR3 in amino acids: CASSGNTEAFF. The CDR3 coding sequence is TGTGCCAGTTCGGGGAACACTGAAGCTTTCTTT.

A few counts support this clone. The DNA for the CDR3 is TGTGCCAGCTCACCAGAGAGCGGGAGCTACAATGAGCAGTTCTTC. Protein: CASSPESGSYNEQFF. This chain uses TRBV18 with TRBJ2-1; 8 bases align to TRBD2. CDR1 is KGHSH, CDR2 LQKENI, per germline. Unmatched junction bases numbered 3, after V lost 2 bases and J lost 3 bases. The CDR3 contains 15 residues.

This clone has ten or more counts. The chain uses TRBV10-1 and TRBJ2-7; TRBD2 aligns across 9 bases. Germline V gene sequence: CDR1 WNHNN, CDR2 SYGVQD (reference sequence). After removal of 10 bases from V and 5 bases from J, the junction contained 6 bases not matched to a gene. The CDR3 consists of 12 residues. The CDR3 coding sequence is TGCGCCACAGCGGGGGGCTGGAACGAGCAGTACTTC. Protein sequence: CATAGGWNEQYF.

This clone was observed a few times. The chain links TRBV4-1 to TRBJ1-4, with 8 bases lining up with TRBD1. The V gene's germline CDR1 is MGHRA and CDR2 YSYEKL. This CDR3 has 16 amino acids. The V and J ends lost 5 bases and 5 bases, in that order; junction bases with no gene match: 10. Here the CDR3 reads CASSGQGGQENEKLFF. The CDR3 DNA reads as TGCGCCAGCAGCGGTCAAGGGGGACAGGAGAATGAAAAACTGTTTTTT.

The chain combines TRBV20-1 with TRBJ2-3; D is uncertain. Looked up from germline, CDR1 is DFQATT and CDR2 is SNEGSKA (reference sequence). Trimming took 6 bases from V and 7 from J, leaving 11 bases between them. This CDR3 is built from 11 residues. For the CDR3, the DNA is TGCAGTGCGAGACTCGAGAATACGCAGTATTTT. This gives the protein CSARLENTQYF.

The genes are TRBV5-5 and TRBJ2-7; D perhaps matches TRBD2 (6 bases). The CDR3 loop spans 14 amino acids. Germline values: CDR1 SGHKS, CDR2 YYEKEE (reference sequence). V lost 0 bases, J lost 4 bases, and 11 bases lay in between. CDR3 DNA sequence: TGTGCCAGCAGCTTGGACGGGGGAGATTACGAGCAGTACTTC. Translating it yields CASSLDGGDYEQYF. The complete variable domain, with remaining parts taken from reference TRBV5-5 and TRBJ2-7, reads DAGVTQSPTHLIKTRGQQVTLRCSPISGHKSVSWYQQVLGQGPQFIFQYYEKEERGRGNFPDRFSARQFPNYSSELNVNALLLGDSALYLCASSLDGGDYEQYFGPGTRLTVT.

This clone turned up a few times. The chain recombines TRBV23-1 with TRBJ1-2; 7 positions match TRBD1. TRBV23-1 is classed as an ORF, of uncertain function. This CDR3 contains 13 residues. The V segment lost 8 bases and the J segment 9 bases; nucleotides outside the gene matches: 12. CDR3 region: CASGTTGVRRYTF. CDR3 bases: TGCGCCAGCGGAACAACAGGGGTAAGGCGCTACACCTTC.

The chain is built from TRBV2 and TRBJ2-7, with TRBD1 matching over 9 bases. Trimming cost V 7 bases and J 6 bases; bases outside gene matches: 4. Germline V lookup: CDR1 SNHLY, CDR2 FYNNEI. This CDR3 is 12 amino acids long. As DNA, the CDR3 is TGTGCCAGCAAGGGACAGGGCCGCGAGCAGTACTTC. It translates to CASKGQGREQYF.

This clone was detected once. The chain carries TRBV7-2 and TRBJ2-7; 9 bases match TRBD2. Per the germline V gene, CDR1 is SGHTA and CDR2 is FQGNSA. The CDR3 runs 15 residues. J gave up 4 bases and V 5 bases, and 9 bases lay outside the gene matches. CDR3: CASSQGTSSGYEQYF. DNA of the CDR3: TGTGCCAGCAGCCAAGGGACTAGCAGCGGTTACGAGCAGTACTTC.

V is TRBV30 and J is TRBJ2-7; the D gene is possibly TRBD1 (5 bases). Germline V gene sequence: CDR1 GTSNPN, CDR2 SVGIG (reference sequence). Deletions cut 4 bases from V and 1 base from J, with 11 bases between. The CDR3 spans 13 residues. The CDR3 DNA reads as TGTGCCTGGATATTACAGGATTCCTACGAGCAGTACTTC. Translated: CAWILQDSYEQYF.

This clone has more than one count but fewer than ten. V and J are TRBV27 and TRBJ1-1; D gene uncertain. CDR3 length equals 13 residues. The germline V gene has CDR1 MNHEY and CDR2 SMNVEV (reference sequence). Trimming cost V 6 bases and J 1 base, with 9 bases left between them. CDR3 DNA sequence: TGTGCCAGCAGGGACTTACCGAACACTGAAGCTTTCTTT. Translated: CASRDLPNTEAFF.

The count of this clone is one. The gene calls are TRBV4-2 and TRBJ2-5, with 10 bases matching TRBD2. Germline trimming cut 1 base from V and 5 bases from J; bases unmatched to any gene: 7. Germline lookup yields CDR1 LGHNA and CDR2 YNFKEQ. The CDR3 is 16 residues long. The CDR3 nucleotides read TGTGCCAGCAGCCAAGTGGAACCGGGACTAGCGGAGACCCAGTACTTC. Amino acid sequence: CASSQVEPGLAETQYF.

V gene TRBV6-1 combines with J gene TRBJ2-7; 9 bases match TRBD1. The CDR3 totals 17 residues. The V and J ends lost 0 bases and 7 bases, in that order; junction bases with no gene match: 13. CDR1 and CDR2 (germline): MNHNS, SASEGT. In DNA form, the CDR3 reads TGTGCCAGCAGTGAAGCGCGGGGGACAGGGCAAGTGAAGGAGCAGTACTTC. It is translated as CASSEARGTGQVKEQYF.

Many counts were recorded for this clone. CDR3 region: CSAEESYEQYF. The CDR3 region has the DNA TGCAGTGCGGAGGAGTCCTACGAGCAGTACTTC. The chain carries TRBV20-1 and TRBJ2-7; weak D call: TRBD2 (5 bases). This CDR3 is 11 amino acids long. CDR1 is DFQATT, CDR2 SNEGSKA, per germline (reference sequence). The V gene lost 6 bases and the J gene lost 1 base, with 7 bases spanning the gap.

The rearrangement joins TRBV20-1 to TRBJ1-4; D is ambiguous. V was clipped by 6 bases and J by 6 bases, with 5 bases between them. Germline lookup yields CDR1 DFQATT and CDR2 SNEGSKA (reference sequence). This CDR3 spans 10 amino acids. CDR3 DNA: TGCAGTGCCCAGGATGAAAAACTGTTTTTT. It encodes CSAQDEKLFF.

The rearrangement joins TRBV11-2 to TRBJ1-1, with 8 bases lining up with TRBD1. Germline CDR1 SGHAT, CDR2 FQNNGV. The CDR3 totals 14 residues. V lost 3 bases and J lost 1; bases outside the gene matches: 1. The CDR3: CASSLTGANTEAFF. CDR3 in DNA: TGTGCCAGCAGCTTGACAGGGGCGAACACTGAAGCTTTCTTT.

The chain couples TRBV15 to TRBJ1-2, with a tentative D call TRBD1 (5 bases). The CDR3 sequence is 17 residues long. Germline assignment: CDR1 LNHNV and CDR2 YYDKDF (reference sequence). Trimming left V 0 bases short and J 8 bases short, with 22 bases between. CDR3 coding DNA: TGTGCCACCAGCAGAGATTACGGCTCAGGGCCGCTGGGCGGCTACACCTTC. This translates into CATSRDYGSGPLGGYTF.

This clone has only a few counts. The chain couples TRBV3-1 (or the pseudogene TRBV3-2) to TRBJ2-3; tentatively, D is TRBD2 (6 bases). The CDR3 extends over 16 amino acids. Germline-derived CDR1 and CDR2 are LGHDT and YNNKEL (reference sequence). Trimming took 0 bases from V and 2 from J, leaving 12 bases between them. The CDR3: CASSQDKEGPTDTQYF. CDR3 nucleotide sequence: TGTGCCAGCAGCCAAGATAAGGAGGGGCCCACAGATACGCAGTATTTT.

This rearrangement joins TRBV9 to TRBJ2-1, with 7 bases that match TRBD2. Germline CDR1 reads SGDLS; CDR2 reads YYNGEE. The junction had 4 bases not matched to a gene; V was cut back by 4 bases and J by 0 bases. This CDR3 spans 15 amino acids. The CDR3 region is CASSTSGDSYNEQFF. CDR3 DNA: TGTGCCAGCAGCACCAGCGGGGACTCCTACAATGAGCAGTTCTTC.

CDR3 in amino acids: CASQQGVNTGELFF. The CDR3 nucleotides are TGCGCCAGCCAACAGGGAGTTAACACCGGGGAGCTGTTTTTT. The chain has TRBV10-2 and TRBJ2-2, with D maybe TRBD1 (6 bases). This CDR3 is 14 amino acids long. V was trimmed by 8 bases and J by 2 bases, leaving 12 bases between them. CDR1 and CDR2 from the germline V gene are WSHSY and SAAADI.

This clone was counted a single time. The rearrangement links TRBV13 to TRBJ1-2; tentatively, D is TRBD1 (5 bases). The germline V and J ends were trimmed by 1 base and 4 bases, with 7 bases remaining between them. CDR1 is PRHDT, CDR2 FYEKMQ, per germline (reference sequence). This CDR3 contains 13 residues. The CDR3 DNA is TGTGCCAGCAGCTTAGTGGGGGGCTATGGCTACACCTTC. The encoded protein is CASSLVGGYGYTF.

The chain has TRBV19 and TRBJ1-4; 7 bases fit TRBD1. This CDR3 has 14 amino acids. The ends lost 7 bases at V and 5 bases at J; junction bases unmatched: 7. Germline assignment: CDR1 LNHDA and CDR2 SQIVND (reference sequence). CDR3 sequence reads: CASTLTGRNEKLFF. CDR3 sequence (DNA): TGTGCCAGTACCCTGACAGGGCGCAATGAAAAACTGTTTTTT.

The chain uses TRBV7-8 and TRBJ2-2, with a tentative D call TRBD1 (5 bases). Trimming pared 8 bases from V and 7 bases from J, leaving 14 bases between. The CDR3 loop spans 13 amino acids. Germline V gene data show CDR1 as SGHVS and CDR2 as FQNEAQ. CDR3 sequence reads: CASRRLGHGELFF. CDR3 DNA sequence: TGTGCCAGCCGCCGCTTGGGGCACGGGGAGCTGTTTTTT.

The rearrangement joins TRBV19 to TRBJ2-2; TRBD1 matches 9 bases. CDR1 LNHDA and CDR2 SQIVND come from the germline V gene (reference sequence). The CDR3 extends over 16 amino acids. V was clipped by 4 bases and J by 5 bases; unmatched bases: 8. The CDR3 coding sequence is TGTGCCAGTAGTACCCCAAAGGGACAGGGAACCGGGGAGCTGTTTTTT. The encoded protein is CASSTPKGQGTGELFF.

The chain employs TRBV28 and TRBJ2-7; 8 bases line up with TRBD1. This CDR3 spans 13 amino acids. From germline, CDR1 is MDHEN and CDR2 SYDVKM. V lost 10 bases to trimming and J lost 3 bases; unmatched junction nucleotides: 8. CDR3 loop: CAIDRGRNYEQYF. CDR3 nucleotide sequence: TGTGCCATCGACAGGGGTCGCAACTACGAGCAGTACTTC.